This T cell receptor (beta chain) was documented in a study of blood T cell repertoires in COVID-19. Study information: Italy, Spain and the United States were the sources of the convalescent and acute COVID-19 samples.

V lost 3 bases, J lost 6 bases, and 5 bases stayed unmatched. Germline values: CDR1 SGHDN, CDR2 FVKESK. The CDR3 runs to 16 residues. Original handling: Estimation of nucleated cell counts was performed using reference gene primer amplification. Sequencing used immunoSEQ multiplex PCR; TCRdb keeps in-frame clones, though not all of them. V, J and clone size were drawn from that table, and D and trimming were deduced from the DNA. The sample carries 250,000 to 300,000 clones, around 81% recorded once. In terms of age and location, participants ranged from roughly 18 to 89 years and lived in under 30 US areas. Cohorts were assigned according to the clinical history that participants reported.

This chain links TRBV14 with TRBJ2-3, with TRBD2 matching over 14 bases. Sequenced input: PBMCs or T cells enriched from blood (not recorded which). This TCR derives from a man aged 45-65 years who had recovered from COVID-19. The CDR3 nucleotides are TGTGCCAGCAGCCATTTGACTAGCGGGGGGGCGGATACGCAGTATTTT. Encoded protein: CASSHLTSGGADTQYF.